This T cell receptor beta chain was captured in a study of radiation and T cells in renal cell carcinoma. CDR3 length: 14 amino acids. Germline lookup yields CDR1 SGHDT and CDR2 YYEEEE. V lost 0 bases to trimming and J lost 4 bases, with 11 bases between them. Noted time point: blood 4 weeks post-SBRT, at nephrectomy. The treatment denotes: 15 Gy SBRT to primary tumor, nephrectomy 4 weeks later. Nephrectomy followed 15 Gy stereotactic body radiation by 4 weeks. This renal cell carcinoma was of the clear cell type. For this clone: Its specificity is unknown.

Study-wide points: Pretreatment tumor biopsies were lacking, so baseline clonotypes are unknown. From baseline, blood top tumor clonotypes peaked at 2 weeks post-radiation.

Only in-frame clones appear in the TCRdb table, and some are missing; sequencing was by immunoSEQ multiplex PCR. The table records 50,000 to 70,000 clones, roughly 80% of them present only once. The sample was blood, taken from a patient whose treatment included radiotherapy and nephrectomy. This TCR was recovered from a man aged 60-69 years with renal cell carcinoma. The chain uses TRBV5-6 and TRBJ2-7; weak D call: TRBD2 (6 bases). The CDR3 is CASSLAGDRYEQYF. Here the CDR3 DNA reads TGTGCCAGCAGCTTGGCGGGGGATCGGTACGAGCAGTACTTC. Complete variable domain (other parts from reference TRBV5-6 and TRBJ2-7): DAGVTQSPTHLIKTRGQQVTLRCSPKSGHDTVSWYQQALGQGPQFIFQYYEEEERQRGNFPDRFSGHQFPNYSSELNVNALLLGDSALYLCASSLAGDRYEQYFGPGTRLTVT.